One and the same sample provided the 7 T cell receptor beta chains below, sequenced in a study of cytomegalovirus exposure and HLA in healthy donors. PCR primers comprised 60 Vbeta and 13 Jbeta primers. Sequenced by immunoSEQ multiplex PCR; TCRdb stores in-frame clones only, minus some. This table has about 150,000 clones, around 80% appearing once. Input material: PBMCs. These receptors all come from a male donor in good health and CMV-seronegative.

This chain connects TRBV29-1 to TRBJ2-1, with D maybe TRBD2 (7 bases). The CDR3 runs 14 residues. Trimming left V 5 bases short and J 2 bases short, with 13 bases between. Germline values: CDR1 SQVTM, CDR2 ANQGSEA. The CDR3 DNA is TGCAGCGTTTCGCCCGGGGGGCCCTACAATGAGCAGTTCTTC. Its translation is CSVSPGGPYNEQFF.

The rearrangement joins TRBV25-1 to TRBJ2-5; 8 bases agree with TRBD2. The J segment lost 7 bases and the V segment lost 1 base, leaving 5 bases of the junction unmatched. There are 14 residues in the CDR3. Germline-derived CDR1 and CDR2 are MGHDK and SYGVNS. CDR3 sequence: CASSEWGLGGTQYF. In nucleotides, the CDR3 is TGTGCCAGCAGTGAATGGGGACTAGGCGGGACCCAGTACTTC.

This clone was counted only a few times. The chain has TRBV27 and TRBJ2-3, with unresolved D. V was shortened by 6 bases and J by 6 bases, with 16 bases between the two germline ends. The CDR3 consists of 14 residues. Germline V gene lookup returns CDR1 MNHEY and CDR2 SMNVEV (reference sequence). DNA for the CDR3: TGTGCCAGCAGGGAGAGTGGCGGCGCGGATACGCAGTATTTT. This translates into CASRESGGADTQYF.

The CDR3 nucleotides are TGTGCCAGCTCACCAAGGACTAGCGGGTACACCGGGGAGCTGTTTTTT. It specifies CASSPRTSGYTGELFF. This chain links TRBV18 with TRBJ2-2; 11 bases are a match to TRBD2. Germline V CDR1 and CDR2: KGHSH, LQKENI. V dropped 2 bases and J dropped 3; count of bases not matched to a gene: 2. This CDR3 has 16 amino acids. The complete variable domain, with remaining parts taken from reference TRBV18 and TRBJ2-2, reads NAGVMQNPRHLVRRRGQEARLRCSPMKGHSHVYWYRQLPEEGLKFMVYLQKENIIDESGMPKERFSAEFPKEGPSILRIQQVVRGDSAAYFCASSPRTSGYTGELFFGEGSRLTVL.

The chain links TRBV5-6 to TRBJ1-2; D might be TRBD1 (5 bases). This CDR3 contains 14 residues. Germline V gene lookup returns CDR1 SGHDT and CDR2 YYEEEE. Trimming took off 0 bases at V and 2 bases at J, with 8 bases between the two ends. The CDR3 here is CASSLGQSNYGYTF. The CDR3 DNA sequence: TGTGCCAGCAGCTTGGGACAGAGCAACTATGGCTACACCTTC.

The V and J genes are TRBV4-2 and TRBJ2-1; tentatively, D is TRBD2 (6 bases). The CDR3 has 12 amino acids. V was cut by 6 bases and J by 6 bases, with 9 bases left in between. Germline CDR1 and CDR2: LGHNA and YNFKEQ. The CDR3 region is CASRGRGNEQFF. Here the CDR3 DNA reads TGTGCCAGCAGGGGGCGGGGCAATGAGCAGTTCTTC.

This chain joins TRBV9 and TRBJ2-2; D gene uncertain. From germline, CDR1 is SGDLS and CDR2 YYNGEE. This CDR3 contains 15 residues. Deletions cut 0 bases from V and 0 bases from J, with 6 bases between. Written as DNA, the CDR3 is TGTGCCAGCAGCGTAGGGCAGACGAACACCGGGGAGCTGTTTTTT. Protein: CASSVGQTNTGELFF.